Below, one T cell receptor beta chain is given with its context. Its antigen remains unidentified. Using immunoSEQ multiplex PCR, the repertoire was profiled, and TCRdb retains in-frame clones only, with some absent. The table records 980,000 or so clones, around three quarters of them present only once. These data belong to a study of shared clonotypes between healthy human individuals. Study-level results: Only blood was sampled; tissue repertoires likely differ.

V shed 6 bases and J shed 5 bases, with 16 bases lying between them. Looked up from germline, CDR1 is SNHLY and CDR2 is FYNNEI. The CDR3 contains 14 residues. The donors were adults (healthy and HIV-negative) with no recent acute infections or vaccinations. Negatively enriched CD4+ T cells were divided by CD45RA into naive and memory. The V and J genes are TRBV2 and TRBJ1-1; the D gene is possibly TRBD1 (5 bases). This clonotype was sampled from a man aged 18 to 29 in good health. Sequences were obtained from memory CD4+ T cells sorted from blood. Subset reported: CD45RA-negative fraction. The chain's CDR3 is CASRATDVSTEAFF. The DNA for the CDR3 is TGTGCCAGCAGGGCGACAGATGTGTCGACTGAAGCTTTCTTT. Using reference TRBV2 and TRBJ1-1 for the parts outside the CDR3, the full variable domain is EPEVTQTPSHQVTQMGQEVILRCVPISNHLYFYWYRQILGQKVEFLVSFYNNEISEKSEIFDDQFSVERPDGSNFTLKIRSTKLEDSAMYFCASRATDVSTEAFFGQGTRLTVV.